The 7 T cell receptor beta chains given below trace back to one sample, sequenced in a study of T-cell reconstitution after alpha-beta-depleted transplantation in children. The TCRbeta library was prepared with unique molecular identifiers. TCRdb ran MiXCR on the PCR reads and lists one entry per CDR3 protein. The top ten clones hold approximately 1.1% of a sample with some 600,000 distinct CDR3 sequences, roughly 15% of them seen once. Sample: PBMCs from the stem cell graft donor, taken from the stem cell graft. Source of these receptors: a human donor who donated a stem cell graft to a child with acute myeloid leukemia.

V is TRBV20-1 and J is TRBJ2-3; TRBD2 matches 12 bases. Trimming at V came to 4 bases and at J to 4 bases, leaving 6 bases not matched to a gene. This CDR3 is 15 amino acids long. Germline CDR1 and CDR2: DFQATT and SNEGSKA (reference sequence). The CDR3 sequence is CSATLASGGADTQYF. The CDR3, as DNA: TGCAGTGCTACTCTGGCTAGCGGGGGGGCAGATACGCAGTATTTT.

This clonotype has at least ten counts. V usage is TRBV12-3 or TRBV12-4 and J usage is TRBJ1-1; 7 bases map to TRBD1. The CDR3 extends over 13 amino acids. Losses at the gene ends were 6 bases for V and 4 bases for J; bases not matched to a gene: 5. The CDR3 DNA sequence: TGTGCCAGCAGGTGGGAGGGGGCCACTGAAGCTTTCTTT. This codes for CASRWEGATEAFF.

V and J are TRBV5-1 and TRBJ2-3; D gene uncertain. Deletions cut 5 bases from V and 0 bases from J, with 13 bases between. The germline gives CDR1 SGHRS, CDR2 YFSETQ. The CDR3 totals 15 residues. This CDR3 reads CASRFDGASTDTQYF. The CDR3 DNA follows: TGCGCCAGCAGATTTGACGGTGCTAGCACAGATACGCAGTATTTT. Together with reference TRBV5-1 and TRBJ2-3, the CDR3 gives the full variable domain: KAGVTQTPRYLIKTRGQQVTLSCSPISGHRSVSWYQQTPGQGLQFLFEYFSETQRNKGNFPGRFSGRQFSNSRSEMNVSTLELGDSALYLCASRFDGASTDTQYFGPGTRLTVL.

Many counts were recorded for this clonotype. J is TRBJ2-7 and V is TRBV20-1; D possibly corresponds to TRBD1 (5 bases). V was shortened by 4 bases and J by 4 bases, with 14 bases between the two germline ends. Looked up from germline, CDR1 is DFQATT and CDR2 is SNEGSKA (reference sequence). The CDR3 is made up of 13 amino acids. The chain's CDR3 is CSATESRGYEQYF. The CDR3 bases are TGCAGTGCTACCGAGAGTAGGGGATACGAGCAGTACTTC.

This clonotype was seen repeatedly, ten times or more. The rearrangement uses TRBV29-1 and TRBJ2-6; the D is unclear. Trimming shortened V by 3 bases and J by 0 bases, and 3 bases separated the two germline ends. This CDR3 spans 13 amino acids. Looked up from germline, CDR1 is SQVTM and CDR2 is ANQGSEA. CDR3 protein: CSVDSSGANVLTF. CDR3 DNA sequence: TGCAGCGTTGACAGCTCTGGGGCCAACGTCCTGACTTTC.

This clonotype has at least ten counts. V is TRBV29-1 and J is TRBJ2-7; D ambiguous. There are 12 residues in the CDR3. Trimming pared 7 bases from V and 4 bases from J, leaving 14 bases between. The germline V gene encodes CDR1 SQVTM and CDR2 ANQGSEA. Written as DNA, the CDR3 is TGCAGCGCCCCCGCGCAGCGATACGAGCAGTACGTC. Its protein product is CSAPAQRYEQYV.

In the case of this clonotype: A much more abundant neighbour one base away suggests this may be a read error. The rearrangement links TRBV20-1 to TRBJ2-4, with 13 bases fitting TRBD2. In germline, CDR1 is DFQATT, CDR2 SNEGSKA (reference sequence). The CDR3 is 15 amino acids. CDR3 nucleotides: TGCTGTGCTAGAGGGACTAGCGGGGACAAAAACATTCAGTACTTC. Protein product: CCARGTSGDKNIQYF.